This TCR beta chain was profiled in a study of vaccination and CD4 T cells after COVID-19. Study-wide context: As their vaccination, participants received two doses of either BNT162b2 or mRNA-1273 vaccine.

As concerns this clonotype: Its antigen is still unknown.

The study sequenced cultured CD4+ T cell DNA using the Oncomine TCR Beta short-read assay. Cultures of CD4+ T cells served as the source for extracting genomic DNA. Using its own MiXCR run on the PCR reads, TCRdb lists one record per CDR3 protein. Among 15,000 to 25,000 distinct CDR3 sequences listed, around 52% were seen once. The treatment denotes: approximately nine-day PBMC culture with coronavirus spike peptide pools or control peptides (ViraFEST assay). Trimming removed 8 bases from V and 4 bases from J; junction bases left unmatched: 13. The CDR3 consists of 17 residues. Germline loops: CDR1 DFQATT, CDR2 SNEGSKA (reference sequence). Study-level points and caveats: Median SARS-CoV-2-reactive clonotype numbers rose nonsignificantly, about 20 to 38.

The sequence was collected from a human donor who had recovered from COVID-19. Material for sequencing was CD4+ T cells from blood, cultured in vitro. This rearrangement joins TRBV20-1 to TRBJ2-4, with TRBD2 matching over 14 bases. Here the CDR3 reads CSSRRLAGGRTKNIQYF. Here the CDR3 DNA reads TGCAGTTCCCGGCGACTAGCGGGGGGGAGGACAAAAAACATTCAGTACTTC.